The clone carrying this T cell receptor (beta chain) was detected only a few times. Antigen: not known. PCR used 60 Vbeta primers and 13 Jbeta primers. Profiling relied on immunoSEQ multiplex PCR, and the TCRdb table lists in-frame clones only, not all of them. The table records approximately 150,000 clones, 60% to 80% of them present only once. When sampled, the donors appeared nominally healthy, though they likely had unrecorded immune exposures. The sample comes from a study of cytomegalovirus exposure and HLA in healthy donors. Study information: The study placed approximately 81% of its 398 genotyped donors in the Caucasian-associated ancestry cluster.

Notes on the study in general: By HLA locus, TCR association rates varied in a later analysis, with DRB1 showing the most and HLA-C the fewest. A prior analysis recorded that most TCR beta V segments were productive about 87% or about 30% of the time.

V was clipped by 3 bases and J by 6 bases; unmatched bases: 2. CDR3 length: 15 residues. From germline, CDR1 is SGHRS and CDR2 YFSETQ. Sequences were obtained from PBMCs. The receptor's source is a woman aged 55 to 70 in good health and CMV-seronegative. The chain links TRBV5-1 to TRBJ2-2, with TRBD2 identical over 13 bases. The CDR3 reads CASSSLAGGPGELFF. The CDR3 DNA reads as TGCGCCAGCAGCTCACTAGCGGGAGGGCCCGGGGAGCTGTTTTTT.